This is a list of T cell receptor beta chains from one sample in a study of T cell responses to AZD1222 COVID-19 vaccine. Assay used: immunoSEQ multiplex PCR; TCRdb lists only in-frame clones, some missing. Among about 79,000 clones, about 80% were seen once, and the ten largest hold 1.3%. The sample consisted of peripheral blood, taken 28 days after the second AZD1222 dose. Source of these receptors: an adult who received the AZD1222 COVID-19 vaccine. CDR3s include the opening cysteine and the closing phenylalanine or tryptophan. Each record gives: V gene, D gene, J gene, CDR3 DNA, CDR3 protein. The D gene is left open where the match is weak.

V gene: TRBV27
D gene: NA
J gene: TRBJ2-7
CDR3 DNA: TGTGCCAGCAGTCTTTCACCCGTCTACGAGCAGTACTTC
CDR3 protein: CASSLSPVYEQYF

V gene: TRBV7-9
D gene: TRBD2
J gene: TRBJ2-3
CDR3 DNA: TGTGCCAGCAGCTTAACTAGCGGGAGAGGGGATACGCAGTATTTT
CDR3 protein: CASSLTSGRGDTQYF

V gene: TRBV24-1
D gene: NA
J gene: TRBJ1-2
CDR3 DNA: TGTGCCACCAGTGACTATAAGCAGGGGAGGTATGGCTACACCTTC
CDR3 protein: CATSDYKQGRYGYTF

V gene: TRBV5-1
D gene: TRBD2
J gene: TRBJ2-5
CDR3 DNA: TGCGCCAGCAGCGCCAGACTAGCGGGAGACTTAGAGACCCAGTACTTC
CDR3 protein: CASSARLAGDLETQYF

V gene: TRBV7-7
D gene: NA
J gene: TRBJ2-3
CDR3 DNA: TGTGCCAGCAGCCAGGGTCGGGGGGCGGATACGCAGTATTTT
CDR3 protein: CASSQGRGADTQYF

V gene: TRBV5-1
D gene: TRBD2
J gene: TRBJ2-3
CDR3 DNA: TGCGCCAGCAGCTTAGGTGCGGGAGGGTTGACAGATACGCAGTATTTT
CDR3 protein: CASSLGAGGLTDTQYF

V gene: TRBV19
D gene: TRBD1
J gene: TRBJ1-1
CDR3 DNA: TGTGCCAGTAAGAATTATAGGGACAGGGTGAAGAGCACTGAAGCTTTCTTT
CDR3 protein: CASKNYRDRVKSTEAFF

V gene: TRBV4-3
D gene: TRBD1
J gene: TRBJ1-4
CDR3 DNA: TGCGCCAGCAGCCAAAGACAGGGGGCGGCTAATGAAAAACTGTTTTTT
CDR3 protein: CASSQRQGAANEKLFF

V gene: TRBV28
D gene: NA
J gene: TRBJ1-1
CDR3 DNA: TGTGCCAGCGGCCCCGCCGGGGTCTCGATGAACACTGAAGCTTTCTTT
CDR3 protein: CASGPAGVSMNTEAFF

V gene: TRBV3-1/TRBV3-2
D gene: TRBD1
J gene: TRBJ2-7
CDR3 DNA: TGTGCCAGCAGCCGTTTGGGGACAGGGGTCGACGAGCAGTACTTC
CDR3 protein: CASSRLGTGVDEQYF

V gene: TRBV7-9
D gene: NA
J gene: TRBJ2-2
CDR3 DNA: TGTGCCAGCAGCACGGGACCGTACACCGGGGAGCTGTTTTTT
CDR3 protein: CASSTGPYTGELFF

V gene: TRBV2
D gene: TRBD2
J gene: TRBJ2-1
CDR3 DNA: TGTGCCAGCAGTGAAATGGGGGGGAGGAAGTTCTTC
CDR3 protein: CASSEMGGRKFF

V gene: TRBV29-1
D gene: NA
J gene: TRBJ2-1
CDR3 DNA: TGCAGCGTTGAGGCGAGCTCCTACAATGAGCAGTTCTTC
CDR3 protein: CSVEASSYNEQFF

V gene: TRBV19
D gene: TRBD2
J gene: TRBJ2-3
CDR3 DNA: TGTGCCACCTGGACTAGCGGGGGTAGGACAGATACGCAGTATTTT
CDR3 protein: CATWTSGGRTDTQYF

V gene: TRBV13
D gene: NA
J gene: TRBJ2-2
CDR3 DNA: TGTGCCAGCAGCTTCCCGGGACAAACGAACACCGGGGAGCTGTTTTTT
CDR3 protein: CASSFPGQTNTGELFF